These T cell receptor beta chains were read from a single sample in a study of cytomegalovirus exposure and HLA in healthy donors. Sequencing used immunoSEQ multiplex PCR; TCRdb keeps in-frame clones, though not all of them. This sample has 200,000 to 250,000 clones, with 70% to 85% found just once. The sample taken for sequencing was PBMCs. These receptors were collected from a woman between 40 and 50 years old in good health and CMV-seronegative. The CDR3 runs from the conserved cysteine through the conserved F or W. Each record gives: CDR3 DNA, CDR3 protein, V gene, J gene, D gene, clone size, CDR3 length. A D gene is named only where the DNA matches it firmly. The size field is filled for only some rows; it gives once, few, many or a size class.

TGTGCCAGCACCCCGACAGGTGAAGCTTTCTTT	CASTPTGEAFF	TRBV9	TRBJ1-1	.	.	11
TGTGCCAGCAGCGGACTTCGGGACAAGAATCAGCCCCAGCATTTT	CASSGLRDKNQPQHF	TRBV2	TRBJ1-5	.	few	15
TGTGCCTGGTCTCCGGACAGCCAAACCGGGGAGCTGTTTTTT	CAWSPDSQTGELFF	TRBV30	TRBJ2-2	.	once	14
TGTGCCAGCAGCTTCTTGTGGGGGGGTAATAATTCACCCCTCCACTTT	CASSFLWGGNNSPLHF	TRBV5-5	TRBJ1-6	.	.	16
TGTGCCAGCAGCTTAGGTGCTAGCGGGGGGACAGGGAACATTCAGTACTTC	CASSLGASGGTGNIQYF	TRBV7-6	TRBJ2-4	TRBD2	.	17
TGCGCCAGCAGGCCTAGCGGGGCTCTATCCTACGAGCAGTACTTC	CASRPSGALSYEQYF	TRBV5-1	TRBJ2-7	TRBD2	.	15
TGTGCCATCAGCAGGGAAGACTATGGCTACACCTTC	CAISREDYGYTF	TRBV10-3	TRBJ1-2	.	.	12
TGTGCCAGCGGGTGGGGGCCCCAAGAGACCCAGTACTTC	CASGWGPQETQYF	TRBV7-8	TRBJ2-5	.	.	13
TGCGCCAGCAGCCAAGGAATGGGAGACTGGGAGCTGTTTTTT	CASSQGMGDWELFF	TRBV4-1	TRBJ2-2	.	.	14
TGTGCCAGCAGACAGGGGGGGGGCTACACCTTC	CASRQGGGYTF	TRBV6-1	TRBJ1-2	TRBD1	.	11
TGCGCCAGCAGCTCCGCCTACGAGCAGTACTTC	CASSSAYEQYF	TRBV5-1	TRBJ2-7	.	.	11
TGTGCCAGCAGGAAAAAGGGGTCCCAAGAGACCCAGTACTTC	CASRKKGSQETQYF	TRBV7-9	TRBJ2-5	.	.	14
TGTGCCAGTAGTAAGGACAGGGGAGCCTTGGGGGAGCTGTTTTTT	CASSKDRGALGELFF	TRBV19	TRBJ2-2	TRBD1	.	15
TGTGCCAGCTCACCGAGTCAGACAAACACCGGGGAGCTGTTTTTT	CASSPSQTNTGELFF	TRBV18	TRBJ2-2	.	.	15
TGTGCCAGCAGTGAAAGCCTAACAGACACCGGGGAGCTGTTTTTT	CASSESLTDTGELFF	TRBV25-1	TRBJ2-2	.	once	15
TGTGCCAGCAGTTTTGCTAGCGGGGGGTTACAAGAGACCCAGTACTTC	CASSFASGGLQETQYF	TRBV28	TRBJ2-5	TRBD2	.	16